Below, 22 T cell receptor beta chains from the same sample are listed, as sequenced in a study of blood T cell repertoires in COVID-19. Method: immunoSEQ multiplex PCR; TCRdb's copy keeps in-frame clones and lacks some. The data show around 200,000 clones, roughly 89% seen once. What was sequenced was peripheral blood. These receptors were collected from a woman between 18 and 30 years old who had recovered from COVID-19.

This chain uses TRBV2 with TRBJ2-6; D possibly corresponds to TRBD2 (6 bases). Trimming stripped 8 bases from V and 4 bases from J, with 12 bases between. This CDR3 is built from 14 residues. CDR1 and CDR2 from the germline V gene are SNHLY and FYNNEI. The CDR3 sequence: CASRRGGGANVLTF. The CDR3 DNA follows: TGTGCCAGCCGGAGGGGTGGAGGGGCCAACGTCCTGACTTTC.

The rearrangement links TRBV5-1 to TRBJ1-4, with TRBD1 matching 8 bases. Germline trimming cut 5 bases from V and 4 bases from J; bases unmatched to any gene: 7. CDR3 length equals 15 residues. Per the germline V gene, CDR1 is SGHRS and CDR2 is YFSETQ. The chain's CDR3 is CASRRGQVYNEKLFF. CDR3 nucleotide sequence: TGCGCCAGCAGGAGGGGACAGGTTTATAATGAAAAACTGTTTTTT.

Here the CDR3 reads CASSQDGGLNYGYTF. CDR3 DNA sequence: TGCGCCAGCAGCCAAGATGGAGGTCTTAACTATGGCTACACCTTC. The chain uses TRBV4-3 and TRBJ1-2; D unresolved. V was cut by 0 bases and J by 1 base, with 9 bases left in between. The germline V gene has CDR1 LGHNA and CDR2 YSLEER. The CDR3 length is 15 residues.

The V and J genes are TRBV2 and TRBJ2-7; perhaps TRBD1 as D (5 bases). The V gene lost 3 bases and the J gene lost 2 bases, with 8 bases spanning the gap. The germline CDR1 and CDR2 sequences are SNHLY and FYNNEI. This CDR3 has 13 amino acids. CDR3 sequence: CASSDQGTYEQYF. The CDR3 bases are TGTGCCAGCAGTGACCAGGGCACCTACGAGCAGTACTTC. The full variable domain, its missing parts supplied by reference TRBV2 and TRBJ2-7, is EPEVTQTPSHQVTQMGQEVILRCVPISNHLYFYWYRQILGQKVEFLVSFYNNEISEKSEIFDDQFSVERPDGSNFTLKIRSTKLEDSAMYFCASSDQGTYEQYFGPGTRLTVT.

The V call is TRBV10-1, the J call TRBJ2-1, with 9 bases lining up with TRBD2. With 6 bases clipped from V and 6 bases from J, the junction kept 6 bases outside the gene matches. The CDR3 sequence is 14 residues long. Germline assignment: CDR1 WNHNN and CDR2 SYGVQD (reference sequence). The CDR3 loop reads CASRGLAAANEQFF. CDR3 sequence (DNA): TGCGCCAGCAGGGGACTAGCCGCAGCCAATGAGCAGTTCTTC.

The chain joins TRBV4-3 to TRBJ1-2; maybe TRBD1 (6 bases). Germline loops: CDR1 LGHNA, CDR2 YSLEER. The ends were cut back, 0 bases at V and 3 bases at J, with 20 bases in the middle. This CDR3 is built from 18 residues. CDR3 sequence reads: CASSQEINLQPGDYGYTF. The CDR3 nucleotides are TGCGCCAGCAGCCAAGAGATAAACTTGCAGCCAGGGGACTATGGCTACACCTTC.

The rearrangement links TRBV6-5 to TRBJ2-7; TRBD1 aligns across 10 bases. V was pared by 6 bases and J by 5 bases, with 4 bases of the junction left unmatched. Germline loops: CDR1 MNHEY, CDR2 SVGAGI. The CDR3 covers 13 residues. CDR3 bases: TGTGCCAGCAGAGGGACAGGGGTGAACGAGCAGTACGTC. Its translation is CASRGTGVNEQYV.

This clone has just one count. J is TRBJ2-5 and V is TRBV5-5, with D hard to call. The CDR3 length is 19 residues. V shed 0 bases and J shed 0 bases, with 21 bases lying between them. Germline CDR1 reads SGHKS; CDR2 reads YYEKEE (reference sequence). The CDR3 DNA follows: TGTGCCAGCAGCTTGGCCCCAACGATGAGTCTCTCGTACCAAGAGACCCAGTACTTC. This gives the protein CASSLAPTMSLSYQETQYF.

The CDR3 nucleotides are TGTGCCAGCAGTGAAATTGGGGGACAGGTGTATAGCAATCAGCCCCAGCATTTT. Its translation is CASSEIGGQVYSNQPQHF. J is TRBJ1-5 and V is TRBV2; 8 bases are a match to TRBD1. The CDR3 spans 18 residues. Per germline, CDR1 SNHLY and CDR2 FYNNEI. Trimming at V came to 2 bases and at J to 0 bases, leaving 9 bases not matched to a gene.

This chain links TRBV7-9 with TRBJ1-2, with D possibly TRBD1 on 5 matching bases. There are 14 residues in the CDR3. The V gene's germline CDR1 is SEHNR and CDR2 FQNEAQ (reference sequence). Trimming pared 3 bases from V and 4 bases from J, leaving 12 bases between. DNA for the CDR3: TGTGCCAGCAGCTTTGAGACAGCAGCCTATGGCTACACCTTC. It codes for CASSFETAAYGYTF.

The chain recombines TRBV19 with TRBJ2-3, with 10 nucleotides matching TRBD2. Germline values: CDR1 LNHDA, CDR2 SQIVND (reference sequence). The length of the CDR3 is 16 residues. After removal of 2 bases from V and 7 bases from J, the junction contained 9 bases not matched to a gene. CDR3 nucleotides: TGTGCCAGTAGTATATCCAGCGGGGGGGATGAATATACGCAGTATTTT. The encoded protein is CASSISSGGDEYTQYF. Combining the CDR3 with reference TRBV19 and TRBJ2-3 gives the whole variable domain DGGITQSPKYLFRKEGQNVTLSCEQNLNHDAMYWYRQDPGQGLRLIYYSQIVNDFQKGDIAEGYSVSREKKESFPLTVTSAQKNPTAFYLCASSISSGGDEYTQYFGPGTRLTVL.

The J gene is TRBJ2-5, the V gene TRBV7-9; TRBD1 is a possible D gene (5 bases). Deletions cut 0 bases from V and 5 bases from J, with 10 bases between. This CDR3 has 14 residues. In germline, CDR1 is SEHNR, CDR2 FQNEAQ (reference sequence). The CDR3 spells CASSLADRPETQYF. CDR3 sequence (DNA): TGTGCCAGCAGCTTAGCCGACAGACCGGAGACCCAGTACTTC.

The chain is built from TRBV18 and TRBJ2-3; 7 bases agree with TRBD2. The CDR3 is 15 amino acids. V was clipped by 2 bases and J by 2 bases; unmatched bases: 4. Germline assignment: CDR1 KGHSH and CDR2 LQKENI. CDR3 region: CASSPSAGNTDTQYF. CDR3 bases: TGTGCCAGCTCACCATCAGCGGGGAACACAGATACGCAGTATTTT.

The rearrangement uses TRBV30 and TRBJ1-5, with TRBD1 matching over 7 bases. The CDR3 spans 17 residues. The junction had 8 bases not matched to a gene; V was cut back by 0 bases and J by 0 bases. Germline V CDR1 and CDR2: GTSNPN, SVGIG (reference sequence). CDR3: CAWSVSRDRLSNQPQHF. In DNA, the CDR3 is TGTGCCTGGAGTGTAAGCAGGGACAGACTTAGCAATCAGCCCCAGCATTTT.

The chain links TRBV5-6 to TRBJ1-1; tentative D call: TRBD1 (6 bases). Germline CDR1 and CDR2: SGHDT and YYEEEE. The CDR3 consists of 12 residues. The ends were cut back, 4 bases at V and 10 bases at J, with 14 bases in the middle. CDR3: CASSPYREAAFF. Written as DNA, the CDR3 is TGTGCCAGCAGCCCCTACAGGGAAGCAGCTTTCTTT. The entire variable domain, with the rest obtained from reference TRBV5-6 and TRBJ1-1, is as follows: DAGVTQSPTHLIKTRGQQVTLRCSPKSGHDTVSWYQQALGQGPQFIFQYYEEEERQRGNFPDRFSGHQFPNYSSELNVNALLLGDSALYLCASSPYREAAFFGQGTRLTVV.

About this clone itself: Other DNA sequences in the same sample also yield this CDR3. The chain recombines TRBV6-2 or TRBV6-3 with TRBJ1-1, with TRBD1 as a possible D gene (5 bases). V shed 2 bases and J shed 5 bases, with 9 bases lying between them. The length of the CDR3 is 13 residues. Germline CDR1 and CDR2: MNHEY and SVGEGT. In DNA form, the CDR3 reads TGTGCCAGCAGTTACGGGGGGGGAACTGAAGCTTTCTTT. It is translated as CASSYGGGTEAFF.

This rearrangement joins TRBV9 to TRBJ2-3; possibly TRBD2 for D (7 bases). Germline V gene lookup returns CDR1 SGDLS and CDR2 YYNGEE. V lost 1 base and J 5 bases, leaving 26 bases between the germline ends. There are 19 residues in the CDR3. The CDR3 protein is CASSVSLRTVSGEGDTQYF. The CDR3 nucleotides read TGTGCCAGCAGCGTATCCCTCCGGACAGTTTCCGGGGAGGGAGATACGCAGTATTTT. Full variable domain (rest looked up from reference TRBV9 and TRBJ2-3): DSGVTQTPKHLITATGQRVTLRCSPRSGDLSVYWYQQSLDQGLQFLIQYYNGEERAKGNILERFSAQQFPDLHSELNLSSLELGDSALYFCASSVSLRTVSGEGDTQYFGPGTRLTVL.

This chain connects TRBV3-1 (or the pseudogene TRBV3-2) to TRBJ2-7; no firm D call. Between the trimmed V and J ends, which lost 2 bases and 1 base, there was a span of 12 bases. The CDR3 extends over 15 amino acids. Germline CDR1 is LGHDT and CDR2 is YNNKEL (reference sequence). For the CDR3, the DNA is TGTGCCAGCAGCCAACTTCCAGGCCCTTCCTACGAGCAGTACTTC. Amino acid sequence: CASSQLPGPSYEQYF.

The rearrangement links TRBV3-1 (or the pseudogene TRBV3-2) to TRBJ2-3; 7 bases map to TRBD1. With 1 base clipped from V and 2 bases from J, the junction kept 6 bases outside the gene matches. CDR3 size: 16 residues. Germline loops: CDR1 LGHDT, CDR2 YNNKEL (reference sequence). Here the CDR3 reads CASSQVVTGITDTQYF. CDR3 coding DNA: TGTGCCAGCAGCCAAGTGGTGACAGGGATCACAGATACGCAGTATTTT.

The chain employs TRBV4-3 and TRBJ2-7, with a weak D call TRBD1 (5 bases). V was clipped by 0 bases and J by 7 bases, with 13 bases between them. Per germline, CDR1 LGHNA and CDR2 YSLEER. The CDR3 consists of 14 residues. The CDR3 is CASSQDRQGYEQYF. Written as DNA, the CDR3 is TGCGCCAGCAGCCAAGATAGGCAGGGCTATGAGCAGTACTTC.

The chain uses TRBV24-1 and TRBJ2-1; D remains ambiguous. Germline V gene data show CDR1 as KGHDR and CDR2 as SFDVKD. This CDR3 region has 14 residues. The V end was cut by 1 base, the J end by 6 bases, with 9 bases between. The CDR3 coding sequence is TGTGCCACCAGTGATTTCCCGGCTAGCAATGAGCAGTTCTTC. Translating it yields CATSDFPASNEQFF.

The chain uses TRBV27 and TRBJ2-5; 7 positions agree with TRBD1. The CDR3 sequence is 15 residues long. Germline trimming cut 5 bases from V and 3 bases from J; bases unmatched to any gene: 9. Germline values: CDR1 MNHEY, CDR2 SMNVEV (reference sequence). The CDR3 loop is CASSPRGTEKETQYF. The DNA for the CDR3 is TGTGCCAGCAGTCCCAGGGGGACAGAGAAAGAGACCCAGTACTTC.